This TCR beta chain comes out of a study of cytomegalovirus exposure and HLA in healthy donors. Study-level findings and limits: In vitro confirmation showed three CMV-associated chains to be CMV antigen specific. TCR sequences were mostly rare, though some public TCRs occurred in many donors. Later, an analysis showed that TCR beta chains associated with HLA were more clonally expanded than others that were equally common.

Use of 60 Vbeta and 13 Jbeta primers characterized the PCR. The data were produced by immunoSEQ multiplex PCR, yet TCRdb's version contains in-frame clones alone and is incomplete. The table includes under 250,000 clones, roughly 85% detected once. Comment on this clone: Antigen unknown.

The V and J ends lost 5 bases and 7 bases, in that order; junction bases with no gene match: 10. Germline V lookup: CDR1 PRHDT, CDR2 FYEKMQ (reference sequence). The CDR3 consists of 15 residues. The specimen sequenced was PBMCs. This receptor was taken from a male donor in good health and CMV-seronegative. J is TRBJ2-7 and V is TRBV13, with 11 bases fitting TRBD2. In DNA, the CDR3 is TGTGCCAGCAGCCCATCCCCAGGGACTAGCGGAGAGCAGTACTTC. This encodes CASSPSPGTSGEQYF.